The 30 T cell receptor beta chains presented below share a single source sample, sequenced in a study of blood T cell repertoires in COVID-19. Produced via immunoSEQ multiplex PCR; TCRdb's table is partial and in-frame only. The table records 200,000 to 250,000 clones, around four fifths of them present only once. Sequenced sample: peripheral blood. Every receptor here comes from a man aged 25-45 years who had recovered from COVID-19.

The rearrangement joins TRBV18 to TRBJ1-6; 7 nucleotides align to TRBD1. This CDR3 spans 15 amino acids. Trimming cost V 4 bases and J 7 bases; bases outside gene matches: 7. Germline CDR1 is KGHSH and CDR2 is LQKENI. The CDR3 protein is CASSHDRALNSPLHF. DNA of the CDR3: TGTGCCAGCTCACACGACAGGGCTCTCAATTCACCCCTCCACTTT.

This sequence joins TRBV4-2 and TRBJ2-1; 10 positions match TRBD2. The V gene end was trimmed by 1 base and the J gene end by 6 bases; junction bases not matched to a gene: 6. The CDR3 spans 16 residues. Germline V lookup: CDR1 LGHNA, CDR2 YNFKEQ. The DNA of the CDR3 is TGTGCCAGCAGCCAAGGCAGCGGGGGGGCTCTCAATGAGCAGTTCTTC. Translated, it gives CASSQGSGGALNEQFF.

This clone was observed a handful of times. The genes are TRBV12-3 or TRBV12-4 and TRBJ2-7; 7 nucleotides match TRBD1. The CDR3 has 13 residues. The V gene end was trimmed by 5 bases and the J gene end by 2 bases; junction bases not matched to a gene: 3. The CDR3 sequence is CASSRGTAYEQYF. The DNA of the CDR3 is TGTGCCAGCAGTCGTGGGACAGCCTACGAGCAGTACTTC.

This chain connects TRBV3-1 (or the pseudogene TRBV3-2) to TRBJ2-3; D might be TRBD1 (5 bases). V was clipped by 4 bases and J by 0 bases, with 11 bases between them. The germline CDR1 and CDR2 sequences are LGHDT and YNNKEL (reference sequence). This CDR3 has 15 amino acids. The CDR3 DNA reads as TGTGCCAGCAGCCCTCGAACAGGAAGCACAGATACGCAGTATTTT. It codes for CASSPRTGSTDTQYF.

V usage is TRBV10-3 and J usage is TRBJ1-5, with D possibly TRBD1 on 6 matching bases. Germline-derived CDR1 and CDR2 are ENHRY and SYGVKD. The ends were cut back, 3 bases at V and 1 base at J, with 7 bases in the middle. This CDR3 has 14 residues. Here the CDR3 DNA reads TGTGCCATCAGTGACGGACAGAGCAATCAGCCCCAGCATTTT. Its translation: CAISDGQSNQPQHF.

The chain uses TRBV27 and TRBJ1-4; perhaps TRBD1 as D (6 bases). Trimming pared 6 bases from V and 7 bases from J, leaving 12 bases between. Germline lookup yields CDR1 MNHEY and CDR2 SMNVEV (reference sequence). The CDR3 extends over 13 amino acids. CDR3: CASRYRVSEKLFF. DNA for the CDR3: TGTGCCAGCAGGTACAGGGTCAGTGAAAAACTGTTTTTT.

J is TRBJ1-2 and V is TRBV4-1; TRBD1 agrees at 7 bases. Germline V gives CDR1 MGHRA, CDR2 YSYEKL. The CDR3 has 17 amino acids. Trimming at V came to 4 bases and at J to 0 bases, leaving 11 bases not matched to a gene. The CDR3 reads CASSPGQRSPSNYGYTF. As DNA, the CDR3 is TGCGCCAGCAGCCCGGGACAGCGATCCCCATCTAACTATGGCTACACCTTC.

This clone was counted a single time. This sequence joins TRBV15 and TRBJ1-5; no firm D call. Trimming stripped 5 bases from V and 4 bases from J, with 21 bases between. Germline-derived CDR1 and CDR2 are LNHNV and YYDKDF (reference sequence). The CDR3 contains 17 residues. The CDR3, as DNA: TGTGCCACCAGCGATCATTCGGAGATTACTCATAATCAGCCCCAGCATTTT. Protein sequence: CATSDHSEITHNQPQHF.

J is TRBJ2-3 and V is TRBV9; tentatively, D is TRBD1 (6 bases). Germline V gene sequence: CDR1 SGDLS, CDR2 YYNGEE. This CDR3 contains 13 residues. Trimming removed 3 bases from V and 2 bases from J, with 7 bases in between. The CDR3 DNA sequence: TGTGCCAGCAGCGCAGGGGACACAGATACGCAGTATTTT. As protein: CASSAGDTDTQYF.

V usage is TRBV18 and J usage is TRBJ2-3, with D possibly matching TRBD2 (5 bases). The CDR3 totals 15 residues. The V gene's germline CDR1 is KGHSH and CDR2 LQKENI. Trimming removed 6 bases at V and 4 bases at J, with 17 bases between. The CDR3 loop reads CASSGVSPGADTQYF. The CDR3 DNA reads TGTGCCAGCTCGGGAGTCTCGCCTGGCGCAGATACGCAGTATTTT.

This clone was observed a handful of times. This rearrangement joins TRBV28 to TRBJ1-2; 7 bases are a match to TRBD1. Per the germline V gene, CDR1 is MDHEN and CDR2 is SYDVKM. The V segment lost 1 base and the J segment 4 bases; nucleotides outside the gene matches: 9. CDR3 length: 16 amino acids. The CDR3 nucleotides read TGTGCCAGCAGTTTATTTAACACAGGGGTCGCCTATGGCTACACCTTC. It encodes CASSLFNTGVAYGYTF.

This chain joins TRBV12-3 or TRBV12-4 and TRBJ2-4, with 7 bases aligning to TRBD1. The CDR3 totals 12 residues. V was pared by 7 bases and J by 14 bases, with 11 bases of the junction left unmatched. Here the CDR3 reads CASNAGTARKYF. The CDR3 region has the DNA TGTGCCAGCAATGCCGGGACAGCGAGAAAGTACTTC.

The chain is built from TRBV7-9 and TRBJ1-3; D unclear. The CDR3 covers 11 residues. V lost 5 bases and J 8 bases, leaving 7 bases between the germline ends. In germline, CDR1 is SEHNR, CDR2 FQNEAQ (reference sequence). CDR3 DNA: TGTGCCAGCAGCGGAGAGTACACCATATATTTT. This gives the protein CASSGEYTIYF.

In DNA form, the CDR3 reads TGTGCCAGTAGTATCGGACAGGGCTACGAGCAGTACTTC. This encodes CASSIGQGYEQYF. The chain links TRBV19 to TRBJ2-7; the match to TRBD1 covers 8 bases. This CDR3 is built from 13 residues. J lost 3 bases, V lost 3 bases, and 1 base had no gene match. In germline, CDR1 is LNHDA, CDR2 SQIVND (reference sequence).

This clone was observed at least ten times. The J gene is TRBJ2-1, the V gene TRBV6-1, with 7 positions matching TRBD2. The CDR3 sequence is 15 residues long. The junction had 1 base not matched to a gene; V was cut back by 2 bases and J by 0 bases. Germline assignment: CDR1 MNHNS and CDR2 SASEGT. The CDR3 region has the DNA TGTGCCAGCAGTGAATTAGCGGGCTCCTACAATGAGCAGTTCTTC. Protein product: CASSELAGSYNEQFF.

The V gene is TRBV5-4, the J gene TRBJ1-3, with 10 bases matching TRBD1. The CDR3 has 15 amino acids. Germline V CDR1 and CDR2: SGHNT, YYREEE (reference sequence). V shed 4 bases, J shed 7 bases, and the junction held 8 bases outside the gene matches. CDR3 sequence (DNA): TGTGCCAGCAGCCCGTATGAGGACAGGGGGAACACCATATATTTT. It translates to CASSPYEDRGNTIYF.

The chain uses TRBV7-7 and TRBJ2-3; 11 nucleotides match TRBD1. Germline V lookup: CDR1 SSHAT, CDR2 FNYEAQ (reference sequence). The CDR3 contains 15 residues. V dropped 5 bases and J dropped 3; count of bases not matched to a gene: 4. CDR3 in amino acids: CASSPGTGGTDTQYF. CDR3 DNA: TGTGCCAGCAGCCCCGGGACAGGGGGAACAGATACGCAGTATTTT.

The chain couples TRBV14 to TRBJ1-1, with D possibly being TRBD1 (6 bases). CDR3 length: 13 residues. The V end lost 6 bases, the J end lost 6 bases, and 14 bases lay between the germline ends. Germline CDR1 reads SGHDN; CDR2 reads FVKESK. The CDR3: CASSRGFEAEAFF. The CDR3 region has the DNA TGTGCCAGCAGTAGGGGGTTTGAAGCTGAAGCTTTCTTT.

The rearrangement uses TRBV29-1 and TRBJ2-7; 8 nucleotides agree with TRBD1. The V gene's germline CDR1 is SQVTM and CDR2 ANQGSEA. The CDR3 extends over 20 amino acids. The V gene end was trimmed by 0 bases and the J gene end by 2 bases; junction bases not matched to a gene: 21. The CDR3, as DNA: TGCAGCGTTGAAGATCCCGGGCAGGGGGCTCTATTGGATACGGCCTACGAGCAGTACGTC. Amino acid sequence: CSVEDPGQGALLDTAYEQYV.

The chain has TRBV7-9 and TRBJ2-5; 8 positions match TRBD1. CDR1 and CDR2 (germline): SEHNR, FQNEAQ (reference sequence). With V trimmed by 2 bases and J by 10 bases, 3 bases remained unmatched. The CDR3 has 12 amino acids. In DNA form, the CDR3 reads TGTGCCAGCAGCTTAACAGGGGGTGACCAGTACTTC. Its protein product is CASSLTGGDQYF.

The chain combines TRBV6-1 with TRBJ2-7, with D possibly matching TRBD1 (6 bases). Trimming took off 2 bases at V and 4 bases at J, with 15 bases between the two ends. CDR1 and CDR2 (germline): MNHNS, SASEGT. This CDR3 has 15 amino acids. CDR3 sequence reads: CASSERGQGLYEQYV. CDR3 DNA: TGTGCCAGCAGTGAAAGGGGCCAGGGGCTTTACGAGCAGTACGTC.

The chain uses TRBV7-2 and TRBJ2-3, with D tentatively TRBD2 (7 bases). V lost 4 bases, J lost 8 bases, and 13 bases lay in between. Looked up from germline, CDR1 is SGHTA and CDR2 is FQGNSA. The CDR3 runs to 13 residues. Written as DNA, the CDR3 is TGTGCCAGCAGCTCCAACAGGGAGGGTACGCAGTATTTT. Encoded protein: CASSSNREGTQYF.

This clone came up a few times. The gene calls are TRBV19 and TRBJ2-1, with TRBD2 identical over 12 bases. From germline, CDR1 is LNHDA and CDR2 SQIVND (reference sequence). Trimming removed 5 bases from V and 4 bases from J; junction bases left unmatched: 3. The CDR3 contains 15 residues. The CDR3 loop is CASSSSGGEYNEQFF. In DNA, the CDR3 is TGTGCCAGTAGTTCTAGCGGGGGGGAGTACAATGAGCAGTTCTTC.

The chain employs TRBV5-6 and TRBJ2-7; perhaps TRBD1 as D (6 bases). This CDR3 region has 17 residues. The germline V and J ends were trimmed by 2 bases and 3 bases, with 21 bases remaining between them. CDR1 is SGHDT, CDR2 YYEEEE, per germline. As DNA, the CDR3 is TGTGCCAGCAGCTTCTGGAGAGGACAGTCGACGAGCTACGAGCAGTACTTC. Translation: CASSFWRGQSTSYEQYF.

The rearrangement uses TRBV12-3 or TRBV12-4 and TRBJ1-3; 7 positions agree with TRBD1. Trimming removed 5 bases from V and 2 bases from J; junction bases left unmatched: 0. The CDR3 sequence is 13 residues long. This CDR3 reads CASSDRAGNTIYF. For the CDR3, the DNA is TGTGCCAGCAGTGACAGGGCTGGAAACACCATATATTTT.

CDR3 sequence (DNA): TGCGCCAGCAGCCAAGGTTCGAGGGCCGTGCGGACTGAAGCTTTCTTT. It yields the protein CASSQGSRAVRTEAFF. The chain uses TRBV4-1 and TRBJ1-1; no firm D call. CDR3 length: 16 residues. CDR1 is MGHRA and CDR2 is YSYEKL in the germline V gene. The V and J ends lost 1 base and 5 bases respectively, with 17 bases between them.

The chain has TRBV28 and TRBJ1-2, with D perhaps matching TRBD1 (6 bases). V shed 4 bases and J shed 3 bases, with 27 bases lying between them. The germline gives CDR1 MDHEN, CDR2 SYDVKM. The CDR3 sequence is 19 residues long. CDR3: CASSSFPGGDKTRDYGYTF. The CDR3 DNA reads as TGTGCCAGCAGTTCTTTCCCTGGGGGCGACAAAACGAGGGACTATGGCTACACCTTC.

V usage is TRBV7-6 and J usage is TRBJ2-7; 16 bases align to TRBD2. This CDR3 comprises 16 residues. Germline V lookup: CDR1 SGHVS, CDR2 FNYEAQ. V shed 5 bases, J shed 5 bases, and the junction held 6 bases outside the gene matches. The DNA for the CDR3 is TGTGCCAGCAGCGCCGGGACTAGCGGGGGGGCCCACGAGCAGTACTTC. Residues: CASSAGTSGGAHEQYF.

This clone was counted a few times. The chain's CDR3 is CASLQYYQKEETQYF. CDR3 nucleotides: TGTGCCAGCCTGCAGTACTACCAGAAGGAGGAGACCCAGTACTTC. V usage is TRBV21-1 and J usage is TRBJ2-5; the table's D call, TRBD2, was not checked against the DNA. TRBV21-1 is a pseudogene. The CDR3 contains 15 residues.

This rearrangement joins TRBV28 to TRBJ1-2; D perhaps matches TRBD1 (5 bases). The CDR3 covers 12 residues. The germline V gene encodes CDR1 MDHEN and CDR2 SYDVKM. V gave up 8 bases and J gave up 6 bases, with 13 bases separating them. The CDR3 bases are TGTGCCAGCTATTACGCGGGGGATGGCTACACCTTC. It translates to CASYYAGDGYTF.